The sequence of this TCR beta chain was determined in a study of T cell clones after liver transplantation. Here immunoSEQ multiplex PCR was the method, and the copy in TCRdb shows in-frame clones only, minus some. The sample consists of approximately 6,300 clones, around 79% of them appearing once. V lost 1 base, J lost 10 bases, and 15 bases lay in between. The CDR3 extends over 14 amino acids. Per germline, CDR1 SGDLS and CDR2 YYNGEE. The TCR was taken from a human patient who received a liver transplant. Some T cells may be graft donor cells. V is TRBV9 and J is TRBJ2-1, with D possibly being TRBD1 (5 bases). This specimen was CD8+ T cells from blood, taken 24 months after liver transplant. The CDR3 spells CASSVTRWGAEQFF. The CDR3 bases are TGTGCCAGCAGCGTAACCAGGTGGGGCGCCGAGCAGTTCTTC. Complete variable domain (other parts from reference TRBV9 and TRBJ2-1): DSGVTQTPKHLITATGQRVTLRCSPRSGDLSVYWYQQSLDQGLQFLIQYYNGEERAKGNILERFSAQQFPDLHSELNLSSLELGDSALYFCASSVTRWGAEQFFGPGTRLTVL.